These 22 T cell receptor beta chains were all obtained from the same sample, sequenced in a study of early T cells in non-severe SARS-CoV-2 infection. TCRdb reanalysed the 5' RACE reads using MiXCR and keeps one entry per CDR3 protein. Counted here are tens of thousands of distinct CDR3 sequences, roughly 6.2% occurring once; the ten biggest clones make up around 7.7%. The material sequenced was whole blood, taken at baseline. These receptors came from an adult who was a healthcare worker with PCR-confirmed SARS-CoV-2 infection or an uninfected control (not recorded which).

This clonotype was recorded at least ten times. The V call is TRBV9, the J call TRBJ1-2, with 8 bases that match TRBD1. Germline V gene data show CDR1 as SGDLS and CDR2 as YYNGEE. The CDR3 length is 16 residues. V lost 2 bases and J lost 3; bases outside the gene matches: 9. CDR3 region: CASSVGQGARDYGYTF. The CDR3 DNA follows: TGTGCCAGCAGCGTGGGGCAGGGGGCGCGGGACTATGGCTACACCTTC.

This clonotype was detected many times. The chain has TRBV7-2 and TRBJ2-7, with 9 bases matching TRBD2. Germline V lookup: CDR1 SGHTA, CDR2 FQGNSA. V lost 5 bases to trimming and J lost 3 bases; unmatched junction nucleotides: 5. The CDR3 is made up of 14 amino acids. CDR3 in DNA: TGTGCCAGCAGCCGGGGACTAGCTTACTACGAGCAGTACTTC. The encoded protein is CASSRGLAYYEQYF.

CDR3: CASRNNPLDRGSYNEQFF. The CDR3 DNA is TGTGCCAGCAGGAACAACCCCCTTGACAGGGGTTCCTACAATGAGCAGTTCTTC. The chain recombines TRBV7-9 with TRBJ2-1; TRBD1 matches at 8 bases. V shed 6 bases and J 1 base; nucleotides not matched to a gene: 14. The CDR3 is 18 residues long. Germline CDR1 and CDR2: SEHNR and FQNEAQ (reference sequence).

The table lists this clonotype with many counts. V and J are TRBV2 and TRBJ1-5; 9 positions match TRBD1. The V gene's germline CDR1 is SNHLY and CDR2 FYNNEI. The CDR3 has 15 amino acids. After removal of 7 bases from V and 2 bases from J, the junction contained 6 bases not matched to a gene. The CDR3 DNA follows: TGTGCCAGCAAACAACAGGGGGCTGGCAATCAGCCCCAGCATTTT. Translated, it gives CASKQQGAGNQPQHF.

This clonotype was picked up many times. The chain has TRBV28 and TRBJ1-6; D possibly corresponds to TRBD1 (6 bases). The ends were cut back, 6 bases at V and 4 bases at J, with 10 bases in the middle. Per germline, CDR1 MDHEN and CDR2 SYDVKM. The CDR3 is made up of 14 amino acids. CDR3 protein: CASRRQVYNSPLHF. CDR3 sequence (DNA): TGTGCCAGCAGGAGACAGGTTTATAATTCACCCCTCCACTTT.

This clonotype was counted many times. The J gene is TRBJ2-7, the V gene TRBV5-1; 7 nucleotides match TRBD1. CDR1 is SGHRS and CDR2 is YFSETQ in the germline V gene. Trimming cost V 2 bases and J 3 bases; bases outside gene matches: 8. This CDR3 region has 15 residues. The CDR3 spells CASSFKRGTDYEQYF. The CDR3 nucleotides read TGCGCCAGCAGCTTTAAAAGGGGGACAGACTACGAGCAGTACTTC. Based on the CDR3 plus reference TRBV5-1 and TRBJ2-7, the full variable domain is KAGVTQTPRYLIKTRGQQVTLSCSPISGHRSVSWYQQTPGQGLQFLFEYFSETQRNKGNFPGRFSGRQFSNSRSEMNVSTLELGDSALYLCASSFKRGTDYEQYFGPGTRLTVT.

This clonotype showed up many times. Written as DNA, the CDR3 is TGTGCCAGCAGCAACGGACTAGCCACAGATACGCAGTATTTT. This sequence encodes CASSNGLATDTQYF. The chain is built from TRBV7-3 and TRBJ2-3; 8 bases map to TRBD2. Germline V CDR1 and CDR2: SGHTA, FQGTGA. V was pared by 5 bases and J by 2 bases, with 3 bases of the junction left unmatched. The CDR3 is made up of 14 amino acids.

This clonotype has ten or more counts. This rearrangement joins TRBV19 to TRBJ2-7; D perhaps matches TRBD1 (6 bases). Between the trimmed V and J ends, which lost 4 bases and 6 bases, there was a span of 13 bases. This CDR3 has 13 amino acids. In germline, CDR1 is LNHDA, CDR2 SQIVND (reference sequence). CDR3 residues: CASSTPTGSEQYF. The CDR3 nucleotides read TGTGCCAGTAGTACCCCTACAGGGTCCGAGCAGTACTTC.

The chain carries TRBV5-1 and TRBJ2-2, with unresolved D. Between the trimmed V and J ends, which lost 3 bases and 5 bases, there was a span of 11 bases. CDR3 length: 14 amino acids. Germline V gives CDR1 SGHRS, CDR2 YFSETQ. The CDR3 region has the DNA TGCGCCAGCAGCTGGGAACTTGGGACCGGGGAGCTGTTTTTT. Protein product: CASSWELGTGELFF.

The sample holds a few counts of this clonotype. The chain links TRBV4-2 to TRBJ2-7; 8 nucleotides match TRBD1. The CDR3 consists of 16 residues. After removal of 4 bases from V and 0 bases from J, the junction contained 8 bases not matched to a gene. Germline V gene sequence: CDR1 LGHNA, CDR2 YNFKEQ. The CDR3 DNA follows: TGTGCCAGCAGCCCCCGACAGGGGTCGGGCTCCTACGAGCAGTACTTC. Protein: CASSPRQGSGSYEQYF.

The gene calls are TRBV18 and TRBJ1-5; possibly TRBD1 for D (6 bases). V dropped 1 base and J dropped 1 base, with 8 bases sitting between them. Germline CDR1 KGHSH, CDR2 LQKENI. The CDR3 loop spans 15 amino acids. As DNA, the CDR3 is TGTGCCAGCTCACCACAGGGGGGGAGCAATCAGCCCCAGCATTTT. Translating it yields CASSPQGGSNQPQHF.

This clonotype was picked up a small number of times. J is TRBJ2-1 and V is TRBV3-1; perhaps TRBD1 as D (5 bases). CDR3 length: 15 residues. V gave up 4 bases and J gave up 9 bases, with 19 bases separating them. Germline values: CDR1 LGHDT, CDR2 YNNKEL (reference sequence). DNA for the CDR3: TGTGCCAGCAGCCCCAAGAATTTAGGGGCTGCTGAGCAGTTCTTC. Its translation: CASSPKNLGAAEQFF.

This clonotype was counted a few times. One junction end does not reproduce the germline sequence, and a read error may be involved. This rearrangement joins TRBV30 to TRBJ2-3; 10 bases match TRBD1. Germline values: CDR1 GTSNPN, CDR2 SVGIG (reference sequence). The CDR3 spans 15 residues. CDR3 DNA: TGTGCCTGGAGTGTCGGGACAGGGGTCACAGATATGCAGTATTTT. Protein sequence: CAWSVGTGVTDMQYF.

A word on this clonotype: The missing conserved phenylalanine or tryptophan at the end of this CDR3 makes a read error likely. V is TRBV6-4 and J is TRBJ1-2; possibly TRBD1 for D (5 bases). There are 13 residues in the CDR3. Germline V gives CDR1 MRHNA, CDR2 SNTAGT. The V end lost 0 bases, the J end lost 4 bases, and 6 bases lay between the germline ends. For the CDR3, the DNA is TGTGCCAGCAGTGACTCGAGGGGCTATGGCTACACCTCC. It translates to CASSDSRGYGYTS.

This chain's CDR3 is CAIRRQTNSPLHF. CDR3 DNA sequence: TGTGCCATCAGGAGACAGACTAATTCACCCCTCCACTTT. The gene calls are TRBV10-3 and TRBJ1-6; D might be TRBD1 (5 bases). Germline CDR1 reads ENHRY; CDR2 reads SYGVKD. V lost 6 bases, J lost 6 bases, and 9 bases lay in between. The CDR3 extends over 13 amino acids.

This clonotype was observed many times. V gene TRBV6-6 combines with J gene TRBJ2-3, with D maybe TRBD1 (5 bases). CDR3 size: 15 residues. V was cut by 2 bases and J by 4 bases, with 13 bases left in between. Germline CDR1 is MNHNY and CDR2 is SVGAGI (reference sequence). CDR3 in amino acids: CASSYDGREADTQYF. CDR3 in DNA: TGTGCCAGCAGTTACGATGGCAGGGAAGCAGATACGCAGTATTTT.

This clonotype was counted only a few times. The rearrangement links TRBV7-2 to TRBJ2-5, with no clear D. This CDR3 is 13 amino acids long. Deletions cut 4 bases from V and 5 bases from J, with 11 bases between. Germline CDR1 SGHTA, CDR2 FQGNSA. The CDR3 DNA reads as TGTGCCAGCAGCTGGGATCGCCTGGAGACCCAGTACTTC. Protein product: CASSWDRLETQYF.

In this sample, this clonotype turned up many times. The chain recombines TRBV7-6 with TRBJ1-6; D perhaps matches TRBD1 (6 bases). Between the trimmed V and J ends, which lost 5 bases and 10 bases, there was a span of 12 bases. Germline lookup yields CDR1 SGHVS and CDR2 FNYEAQ. The CDR3 runs 13 residues. CDR3 nucleotide sequence: TGTGCCAGCAGCCTTAAGCAGGGGTCACCCCTCCACTTT. It encodes CASSLKQGSPLHF.

The sample holds many counts of this clonotype. V and J are TRBV7-2 and TRBJ2-7; D gene ambiguous. This CDR3 contains 15 residues. Germline CDR1 is SGHTA and CDR2 is FQGNSA. V shed 1 base and J shed 2 bases, with 12 bases lying between them. This CDR3 is CASSLDLRTTYEQYF. The CDR3 DNA sequence: TGTGCCAGCAGCTTAGATCTCCGAACCACCTACGAGCAGTACTTC. The entire variable domain, with the rest obtained from reference TRBV7-2 and TRBJ2-7, is as follows: GAGVSQSPSNKVTEKGKDVELRCDPISGHTALYWYRQSLGQGLEFLIYFQGNSAPDKSGLPSDRFSAERTGGSVSTLTIQRTQQEDSAVYLCASSLDLRTTYEQYFGPGTRLTVT.

This clonotype was counted only a few times. This chain connects TRBV19 to TRBJ1-5; 11 positions agree with TRBD1. Trimming at V came to 8 bases and at J to 2 bases, leaving 2 bases not matched to a gene. Germline loops: CDR1 LNHDA, CDR2 SQIVND (reference sequence). The CDR3 has 14 amino acids. The CDR3 loop reads CASGTGGRNQPQHF. CDR3 DNA: TGTGCCAGTGGGACAGGGGGGCGCAATCAGCCCCAGCATTTT.

This clonotype has at least ten counts. The chain recombines TRBV28 with TRBJ1-2; 8 bases line up with TRBD1. The CDR3 sequence is 13 residues long. Germline CDR1 is MDHEN and CDR2 is SYDVKM. V shed 3 bases and J 8 bases; nucleotides not matched to a gene: 5. CDR3 loop: CASSFGQGVGYTF. CDR3 DNA sequence: TGTGCCAGCAGTTTCGGACAGGGTGTCGGCTACACCTTC.

Only a few counts were recorded for this clonotype. This chain uses TRBV7-2 with TRBJ1-1; weak D call: TRBD1 (5 bases). V lost 2 bases and J lost 4, with 11 bases in between. Germline CDR1 is SGHTA and CDR2 is FQGNSA. The CDR3 covers 14 residues. This CDR3 is CASSLRQMGTEAFF. The CDR3 DNA reads TGTGCCAGCAGCTTAAGACAGATGGGCACTGAAGCTTTCTTT.